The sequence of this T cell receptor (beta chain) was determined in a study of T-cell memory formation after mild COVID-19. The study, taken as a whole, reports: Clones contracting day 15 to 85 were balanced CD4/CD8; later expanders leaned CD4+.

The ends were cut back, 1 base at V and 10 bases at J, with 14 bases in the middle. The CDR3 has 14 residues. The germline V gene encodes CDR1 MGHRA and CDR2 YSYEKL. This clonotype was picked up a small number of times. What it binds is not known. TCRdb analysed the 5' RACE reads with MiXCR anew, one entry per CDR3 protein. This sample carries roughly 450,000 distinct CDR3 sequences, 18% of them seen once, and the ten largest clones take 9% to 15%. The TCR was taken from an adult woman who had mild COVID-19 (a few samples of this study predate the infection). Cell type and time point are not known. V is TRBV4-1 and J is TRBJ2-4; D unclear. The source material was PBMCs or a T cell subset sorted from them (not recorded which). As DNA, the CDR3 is TGCGCCAGCAGCCAAGGTTCGGGCAGCCCAATTCAGTACTTC. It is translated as CASSQGSGSPIQYF.